This T cell receptor (beta chain) emerged from a study of blood T cell repertoires in COVID-19. Study summary: Donors in the United States, Italy and Spain gave samples during acute or convalescent COVID-19. The cDNA or gDNA used as material had been derived from T cells, B-cell-depleted T cells, or PBMCs.

CDR1 and CDR2 from the germline V gene are GTSNPN and SVGIG (reference sequence). The CDR3 is 14 amino acids. Trimming took 0 bases from V and 2 from J, leaving 10 bases between them. Original analysis: The assay estimated nucleated cells by amplifying reference gene primers. This table comes from immunoSEQ multiplex PCR, and its TCRdb copy is limited to in-frame clones, with some not included. The D gene and trimming were derived from the DNA, and the V and J assignments and clone size from that table. The sample records 65,000 to 80,000 clones, roughly 82% being singletons. The sequencing sample was made of peripheral blood. The sequence was obtained from a human donor in a cohort sampled during active COVID-19. The chain employs TRBV30 and TRBJ1-2; the D gene is possibly TRBD1 (5 bases). The CDR3 loop reads CAWSVTQGNYGYTF. The CDR3 DNA is TGTGCCTGGAGTGTAACCCAGGGAAACTATGGCTACACCTTC. Complete variable domain (other parts from reference TRBV30 and TRBJ1-2): SQTIHQWPATLVQPVGSPLSLECTVEGTSNPNLYWYRQAAGRGLQLLFYSVGIGQISSEVPQNLSASRPQDRQFILSSKKLLLSDSGFYLCAWSVTQGNYGYTFGSGTRLTVV.